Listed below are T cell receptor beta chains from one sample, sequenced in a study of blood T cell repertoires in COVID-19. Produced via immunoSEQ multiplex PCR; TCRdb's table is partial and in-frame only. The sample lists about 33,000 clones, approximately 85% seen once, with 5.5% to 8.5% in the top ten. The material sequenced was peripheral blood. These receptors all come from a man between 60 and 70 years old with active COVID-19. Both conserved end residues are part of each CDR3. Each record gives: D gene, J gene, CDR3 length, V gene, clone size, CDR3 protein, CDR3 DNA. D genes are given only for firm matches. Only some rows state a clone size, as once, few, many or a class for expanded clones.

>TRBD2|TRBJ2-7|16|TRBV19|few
CASSMAGGTSGREQYF
TGTGCCAGTAGTATGGCAGGGGGGACTAGCGGGCGCGAGCAGTACTTC
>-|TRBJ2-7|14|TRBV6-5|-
CASSSGSRGYEQYF
TGTGCCAGCAGTAGCGGGTCCCGTGGGTACGAGCAGTACTTC
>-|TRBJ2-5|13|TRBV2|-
CASSEETDGTQYF
TGTGCCAGCAGTGAAGAGACAGACGGGACCCAGTACTTC
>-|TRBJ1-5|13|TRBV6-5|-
CASRTTLNQPQHF
TGTGCCAGCAGGACGACACTCAATCAGCCCCAGCATTTT
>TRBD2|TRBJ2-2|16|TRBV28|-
CASRDGLAGGTGELFF
TGTGCCAGCAGGGACGGACTAGCGGGAGGAACCGGGGAGCTGTTTTTT
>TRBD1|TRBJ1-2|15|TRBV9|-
CASSIQTGATPGYTF
TGTGCCAGCAGCATTCAAACAGGGGCCACCCCAGGCTACACCTTC
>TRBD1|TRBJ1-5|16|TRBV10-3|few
CAIHPGQGLSNQPQHF
TGTGCCATCCACCCGGGACAGGGGCTTAGCAATCAGCCCCAGCATTTT
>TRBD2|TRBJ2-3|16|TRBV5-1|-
CASSFAWREVTDTQYF
TGCGCCAGCAGCTTTGCCTGGCGGGAGGTCACAGATACGCAGTATTTT
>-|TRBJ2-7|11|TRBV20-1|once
CSARPTYEQYF
TGCAGTGCTAGACCTACTTACGAGCAGTACTTC
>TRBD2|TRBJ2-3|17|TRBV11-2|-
CASSLSPSGEFTDTQYF
TGTGCCAGCAGCTTATCCCCCAGCGGGGAGTTCACAGATACGCAGTATTTT
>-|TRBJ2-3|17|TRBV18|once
CASSPPDSLIKADTQYF
TGTGCCAGCTCACCACCTGACTCTTTGATTAAGGCAGATACGCAGTATTTT
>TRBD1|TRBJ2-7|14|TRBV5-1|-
CASSQGQAGYEQYF
TGCGCCAGCAGCCAGGGACAGGCGGGGTACGAGCAGTACTTC
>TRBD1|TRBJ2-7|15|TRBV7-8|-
CASSRRRDRGYEQYF
TGTGCCAGCAGCCGACGCCGGGACAGGGGCTACGAGCAGTACTTC
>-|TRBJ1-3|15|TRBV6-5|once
CASSRRGLSGNTIYF
TGTGCCAGCAGCCGGAGGGGACTCTCTGGAAACACCATATATTTT